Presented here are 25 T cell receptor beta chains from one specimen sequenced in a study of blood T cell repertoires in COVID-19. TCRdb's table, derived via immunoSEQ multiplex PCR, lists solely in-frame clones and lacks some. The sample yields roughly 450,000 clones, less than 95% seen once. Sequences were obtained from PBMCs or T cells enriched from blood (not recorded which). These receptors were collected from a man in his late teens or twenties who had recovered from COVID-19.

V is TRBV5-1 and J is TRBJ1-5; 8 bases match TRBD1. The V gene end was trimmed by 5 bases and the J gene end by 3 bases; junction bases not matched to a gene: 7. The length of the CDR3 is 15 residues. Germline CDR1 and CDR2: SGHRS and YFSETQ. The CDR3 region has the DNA TGCGCCAGCAGTGATGGACAGGGACACAATCAGCCCCAGCATTTT. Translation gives CASSDGQGHNQPQHF.

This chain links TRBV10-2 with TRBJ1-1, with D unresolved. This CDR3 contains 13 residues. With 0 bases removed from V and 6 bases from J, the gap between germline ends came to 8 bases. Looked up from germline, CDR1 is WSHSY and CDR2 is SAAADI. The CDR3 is CASSESSLSEAFF. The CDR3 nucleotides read TGCGCCAGCAGTGAGTCTTCGCTATCTGAAGCTTTCTTT.

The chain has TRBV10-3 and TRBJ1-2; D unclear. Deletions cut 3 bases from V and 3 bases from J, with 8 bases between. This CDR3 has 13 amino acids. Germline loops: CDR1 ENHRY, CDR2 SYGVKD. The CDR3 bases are TGTGCCATCAGTGAAACCAGTGACTATGGCTACACCTTC. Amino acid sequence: CAISETSDYGYTF.

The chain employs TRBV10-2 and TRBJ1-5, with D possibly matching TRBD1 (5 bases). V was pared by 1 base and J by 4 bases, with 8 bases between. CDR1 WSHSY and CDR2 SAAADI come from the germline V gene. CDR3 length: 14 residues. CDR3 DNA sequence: TGCGCCAGCAGTGAGTGGGGCGGAAATCAGCCCCAGCATTTT. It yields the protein CASSEWGGNQPQHF.

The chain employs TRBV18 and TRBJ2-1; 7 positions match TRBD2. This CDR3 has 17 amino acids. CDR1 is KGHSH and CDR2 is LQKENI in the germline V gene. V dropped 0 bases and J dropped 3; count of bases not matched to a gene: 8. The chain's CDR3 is CASSPPLRRGIYNEQFF. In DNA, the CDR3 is TGTGCCAGCTCACCACCGTTAAGGCGGGGGATCTACAATGAGCAGTTCTTC.

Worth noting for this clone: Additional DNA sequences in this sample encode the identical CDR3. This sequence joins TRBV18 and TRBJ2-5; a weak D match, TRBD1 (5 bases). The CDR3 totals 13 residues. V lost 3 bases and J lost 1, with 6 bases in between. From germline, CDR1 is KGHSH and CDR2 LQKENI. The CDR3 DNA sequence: TGTGCCAGCTCACCCGACAGCCAAGAGACCCAGTACTTC. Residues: CASSPDSQETQYF.

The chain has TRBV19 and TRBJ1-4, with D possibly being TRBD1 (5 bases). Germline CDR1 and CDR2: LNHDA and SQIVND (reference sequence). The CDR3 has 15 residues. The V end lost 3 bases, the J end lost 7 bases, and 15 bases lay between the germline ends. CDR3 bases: TGTGCCAGTAGTATTCTGGGGCAGGTTGGTGAAAAACTGTTTTTT. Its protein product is CASSILGQVGEKLFF.

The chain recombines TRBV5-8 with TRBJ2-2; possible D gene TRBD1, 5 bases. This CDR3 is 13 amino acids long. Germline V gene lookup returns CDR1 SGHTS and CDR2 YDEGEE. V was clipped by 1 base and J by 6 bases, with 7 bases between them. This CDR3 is CASSLQGAGELFF. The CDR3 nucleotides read TGTGCCAGCAGCTTGCAGGGTGCCGGGGAGCTGTTTTTT.

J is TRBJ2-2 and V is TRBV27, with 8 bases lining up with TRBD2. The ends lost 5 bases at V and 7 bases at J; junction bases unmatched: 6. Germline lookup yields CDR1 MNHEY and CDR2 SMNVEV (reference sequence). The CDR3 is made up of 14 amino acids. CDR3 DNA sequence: TGTGCCAGCAGTGCGACTAGCGTCAACGGGGAGCTGTTTTTT. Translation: CASSATSVNGELFF.

Here the CDR3 reads CASSGTSGRVRAEQFF. CDR3 in DNA: TGTGCCAGCAGTGGGACTAGCGGGAGGGTCCGTGCTGAGCAGTTCTTC. The chain employs TRBV6-6 and TRBJ2-1; 16 bases are shared with TRBD2. The length of the CDR3 is 16 residues. Per the germline V gene, CDR1 is MNHNY and CDR2 is SVGAGI (reference sequence). V dropped 5 bases and J dropped 9; count of bases not matched to a gene: 7.

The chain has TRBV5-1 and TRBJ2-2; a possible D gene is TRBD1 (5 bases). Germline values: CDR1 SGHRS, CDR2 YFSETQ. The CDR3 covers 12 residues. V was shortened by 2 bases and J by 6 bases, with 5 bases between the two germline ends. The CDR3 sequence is CASSFRAGELFF. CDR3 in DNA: TGCGCCAGCAGCTTCAGGGCCGGGGAGCTGTTTTTT.

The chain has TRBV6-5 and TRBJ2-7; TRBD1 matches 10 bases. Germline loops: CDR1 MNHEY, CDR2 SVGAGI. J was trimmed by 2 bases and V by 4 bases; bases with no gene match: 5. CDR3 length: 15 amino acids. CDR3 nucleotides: TGTGCCAGCAGTTTGCGGGGACAGGGGACCTACGAGCAGTACTTC. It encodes CASSLRGQGTYEQYF.

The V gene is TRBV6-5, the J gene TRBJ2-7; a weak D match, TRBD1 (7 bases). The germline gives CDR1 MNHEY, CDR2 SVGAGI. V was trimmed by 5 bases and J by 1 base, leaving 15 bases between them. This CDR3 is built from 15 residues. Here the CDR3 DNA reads TGTGCCAGCAGTCGTCAACAGGGGAGGTCCTACGAGCAGTACTTC. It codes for CASSRQQGRSYEQYF.

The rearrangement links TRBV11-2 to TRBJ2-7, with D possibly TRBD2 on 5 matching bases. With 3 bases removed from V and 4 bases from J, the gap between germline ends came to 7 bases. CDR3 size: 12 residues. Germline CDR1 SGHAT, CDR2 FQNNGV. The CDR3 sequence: CASSFTGYEQYF. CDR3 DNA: TGTGCCAGCAGCTTTACGGGGTACGAGCAGTACTTC.

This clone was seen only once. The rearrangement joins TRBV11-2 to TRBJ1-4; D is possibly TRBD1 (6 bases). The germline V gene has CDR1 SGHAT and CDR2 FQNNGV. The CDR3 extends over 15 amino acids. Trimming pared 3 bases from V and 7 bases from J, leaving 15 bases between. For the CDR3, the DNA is TGTGCCAGCAGCTTTACAGGGTCAGGCGGTGAAAAACTGTTTTTT. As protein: CASSFTGSGGEKLFF.

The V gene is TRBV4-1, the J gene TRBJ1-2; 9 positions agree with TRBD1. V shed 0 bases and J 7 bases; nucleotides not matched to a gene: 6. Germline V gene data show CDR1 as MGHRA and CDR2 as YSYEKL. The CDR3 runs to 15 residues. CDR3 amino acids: CASSQDGQGKSGYTF. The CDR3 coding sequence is TGCGCCAGCAGCCAAGATGGACAGGGGAAGAGTGGCTACACCTTC.

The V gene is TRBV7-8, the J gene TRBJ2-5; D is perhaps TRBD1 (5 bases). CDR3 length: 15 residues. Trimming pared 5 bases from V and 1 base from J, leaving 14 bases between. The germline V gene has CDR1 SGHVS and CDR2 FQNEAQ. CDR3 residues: CASSPTWGSQETQYF. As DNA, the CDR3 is TGTGCCAGCAGCCCAACGTGGGGCAGCCAAGAGACCCAGTACTTC.

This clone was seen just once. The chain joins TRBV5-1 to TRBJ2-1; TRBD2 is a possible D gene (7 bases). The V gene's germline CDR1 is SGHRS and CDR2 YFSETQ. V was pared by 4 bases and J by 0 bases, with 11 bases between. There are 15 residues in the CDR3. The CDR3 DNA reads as TGCGCCAGCAGCCCGGGGGGCAGCTCCTACAATGAGCAGTTCTTC. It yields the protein CASSPGGSSYNEQFF.

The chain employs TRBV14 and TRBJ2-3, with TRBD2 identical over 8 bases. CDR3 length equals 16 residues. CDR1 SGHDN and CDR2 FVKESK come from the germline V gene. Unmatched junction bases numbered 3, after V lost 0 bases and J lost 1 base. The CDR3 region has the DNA TGTGCCAGCAGCCAAGACGGGGGGGTCGGCACAGATACGCAGTATTTT. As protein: CASSQDGGVGTDTQYF.

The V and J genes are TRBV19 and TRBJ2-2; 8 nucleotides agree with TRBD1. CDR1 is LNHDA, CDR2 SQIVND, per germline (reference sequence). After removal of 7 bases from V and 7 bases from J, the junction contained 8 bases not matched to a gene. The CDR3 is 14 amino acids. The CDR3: CASTATGEHGELFF. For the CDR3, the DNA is TGTGCCAGTACCGCGACAGGGGAGCACGGGGAGCTGTTTTTT.

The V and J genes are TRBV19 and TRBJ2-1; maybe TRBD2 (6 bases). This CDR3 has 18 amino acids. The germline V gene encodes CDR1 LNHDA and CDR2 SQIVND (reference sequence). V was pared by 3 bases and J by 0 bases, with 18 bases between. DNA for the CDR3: TGTGCCAGTAGTATGGGGGTTTTGCGGGGAAGCTCCTACAATGAGCAGTTCTTC. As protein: CASSMGVLRGSSYNEQFF.

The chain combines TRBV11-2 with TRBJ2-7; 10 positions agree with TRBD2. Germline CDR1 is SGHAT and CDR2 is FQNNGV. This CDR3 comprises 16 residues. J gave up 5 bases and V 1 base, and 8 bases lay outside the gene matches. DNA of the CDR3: TGTGCCAGCAGCTTAGGACCTAGCGGGAGCTTACACGAGCAGTACTTC. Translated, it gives CASSLGPSGSLHEQYF.

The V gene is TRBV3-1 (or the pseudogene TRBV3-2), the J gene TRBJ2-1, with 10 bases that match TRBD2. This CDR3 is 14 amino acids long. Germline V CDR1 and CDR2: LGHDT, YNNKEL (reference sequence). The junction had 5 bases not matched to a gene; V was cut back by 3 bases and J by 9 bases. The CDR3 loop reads CASSQGLAYGEQFF. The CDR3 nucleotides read TGTGCCAGCAGCCAGGGACTAGCGTACGGTGAGCAGTTCTTC.

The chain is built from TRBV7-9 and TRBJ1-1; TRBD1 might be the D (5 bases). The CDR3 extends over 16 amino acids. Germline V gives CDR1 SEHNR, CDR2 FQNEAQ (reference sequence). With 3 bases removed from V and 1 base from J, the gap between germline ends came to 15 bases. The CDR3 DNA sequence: TGTGCCAGCAGCTTGATGGCAAGGGGTACGAACACTGAAGCTTTCTTT. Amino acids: CASSLMARGTNTEAFF. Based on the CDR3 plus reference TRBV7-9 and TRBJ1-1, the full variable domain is DTGVSQNPRHKITKRGQNVTFRCDPISEHNRLYWYRQTLGQGPEFLTYFQNEAQLEKSRLLSDRFSAERPKGSFSTLEIQRTEQGDSAMYLCASSLMARGTNTEAFFGQGTRLTVV.

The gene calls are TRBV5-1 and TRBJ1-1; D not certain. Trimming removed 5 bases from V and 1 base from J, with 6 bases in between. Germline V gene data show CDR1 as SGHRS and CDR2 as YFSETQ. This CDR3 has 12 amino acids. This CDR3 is CASRYKNTEAFF. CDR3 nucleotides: TGCGCCAGCAGATACAAGAACACTGAAGCTTTCTTT.